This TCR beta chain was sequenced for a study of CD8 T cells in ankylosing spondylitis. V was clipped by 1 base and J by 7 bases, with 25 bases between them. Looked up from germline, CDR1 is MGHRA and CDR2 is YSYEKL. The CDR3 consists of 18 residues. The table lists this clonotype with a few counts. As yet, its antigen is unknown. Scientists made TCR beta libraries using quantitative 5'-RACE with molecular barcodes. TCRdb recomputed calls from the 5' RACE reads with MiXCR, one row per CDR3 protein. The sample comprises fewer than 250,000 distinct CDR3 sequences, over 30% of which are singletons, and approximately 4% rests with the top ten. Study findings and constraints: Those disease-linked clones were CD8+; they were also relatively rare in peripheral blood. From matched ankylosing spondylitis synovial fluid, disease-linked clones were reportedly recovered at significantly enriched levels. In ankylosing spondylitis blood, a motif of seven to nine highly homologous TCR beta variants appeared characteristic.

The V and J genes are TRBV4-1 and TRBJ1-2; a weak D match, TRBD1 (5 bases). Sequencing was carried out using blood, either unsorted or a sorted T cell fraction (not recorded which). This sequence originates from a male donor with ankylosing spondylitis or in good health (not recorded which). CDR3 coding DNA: TGCGCCAGCAGCCAAGGGAGGGGAGGCAACCGAGTCGGTGGTGGCTACACCTTC. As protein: CASSQGRGGNRVGGGYTF.